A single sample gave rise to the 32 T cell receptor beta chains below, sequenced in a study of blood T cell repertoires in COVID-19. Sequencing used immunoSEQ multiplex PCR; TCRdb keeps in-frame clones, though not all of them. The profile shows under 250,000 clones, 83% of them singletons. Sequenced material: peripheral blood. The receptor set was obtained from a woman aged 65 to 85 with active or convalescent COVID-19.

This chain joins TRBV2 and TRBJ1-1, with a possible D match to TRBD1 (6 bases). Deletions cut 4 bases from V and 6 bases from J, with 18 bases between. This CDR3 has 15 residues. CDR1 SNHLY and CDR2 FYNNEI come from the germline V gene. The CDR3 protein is CASSGMAGEGSEAFF. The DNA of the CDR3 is TGTGCCAGCAGTGGAATGGCAGGGGAAGGATCTGAAGCTTTCTTT.

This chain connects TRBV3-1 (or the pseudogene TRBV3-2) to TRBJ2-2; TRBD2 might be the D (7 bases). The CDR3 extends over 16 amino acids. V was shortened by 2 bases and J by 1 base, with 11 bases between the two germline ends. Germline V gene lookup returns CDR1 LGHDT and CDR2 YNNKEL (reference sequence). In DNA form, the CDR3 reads TGTGCCAGCAGCCAATTGGGAGGGGGGAACACCGGGGAGCTGTTTTTT. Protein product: CASSQLGGGNTGELFF.

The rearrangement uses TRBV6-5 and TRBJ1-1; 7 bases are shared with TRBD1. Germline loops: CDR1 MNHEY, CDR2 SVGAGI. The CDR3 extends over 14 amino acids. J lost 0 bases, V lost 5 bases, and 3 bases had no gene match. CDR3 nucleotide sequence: TGTGCCAGCAGTAAGACAGGGCTGAACACTGAAGCTTTCTTT. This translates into CASSKTGLNTEAFF.

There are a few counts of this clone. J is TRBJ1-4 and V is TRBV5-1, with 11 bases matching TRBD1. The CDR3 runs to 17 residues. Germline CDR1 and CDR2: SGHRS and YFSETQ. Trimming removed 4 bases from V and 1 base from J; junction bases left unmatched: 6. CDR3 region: CASSLGGTGGTNEKLFF. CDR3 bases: TGCGCCAGCAGCCTGGGCGGGACAGGGGGAACTAATGAAAAACTGTTTTTT.

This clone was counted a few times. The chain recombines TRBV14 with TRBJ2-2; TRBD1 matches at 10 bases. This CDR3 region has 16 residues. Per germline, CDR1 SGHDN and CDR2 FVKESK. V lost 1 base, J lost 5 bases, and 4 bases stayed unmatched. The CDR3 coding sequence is TGTGCCAGCAGCCAAGGCCGGGACAGGGGAACCGGGGAGCTGTTTTTT. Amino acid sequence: CASSQGRDRGTGELFF.

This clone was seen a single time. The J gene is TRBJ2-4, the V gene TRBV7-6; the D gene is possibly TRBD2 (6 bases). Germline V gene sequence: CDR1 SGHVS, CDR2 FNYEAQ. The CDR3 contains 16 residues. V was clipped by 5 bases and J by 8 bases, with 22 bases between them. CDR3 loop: CASSPLDGGAFDIQYF. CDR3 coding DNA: TGTGCCAGCAGCCCTCTGGACGGAGGGGCCTTCGACATTCAGTACTTC. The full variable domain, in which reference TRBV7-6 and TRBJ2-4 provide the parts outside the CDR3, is GAGVSQSPRYKVTKRGQDVALRCDPISGHVSLYWYRQALGQGPEFLTYFNYEAQQDKSGLPNDRFSAERPEGSISTLTIQRTEQRDSAMYRCASSPLDGGAFDIQYFGAGTRLSVL.

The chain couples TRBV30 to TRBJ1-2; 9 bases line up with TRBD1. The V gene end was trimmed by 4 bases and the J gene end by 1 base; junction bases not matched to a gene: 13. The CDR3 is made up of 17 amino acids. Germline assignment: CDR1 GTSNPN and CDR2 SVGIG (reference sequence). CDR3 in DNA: TGTGCCTGGAATCAAGGGACAGGGTCACAGTATAACTATGGCTACACCTTC. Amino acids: CAWNQGTGSQYNYGYTF.

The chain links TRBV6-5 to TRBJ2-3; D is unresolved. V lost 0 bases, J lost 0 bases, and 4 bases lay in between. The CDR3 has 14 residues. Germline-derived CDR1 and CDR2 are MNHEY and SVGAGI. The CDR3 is CASSYSRSTDTQYF. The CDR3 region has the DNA TGTGCCAGCAGTTACTCGCGGAGCACAGATACGCAGTATTTT.

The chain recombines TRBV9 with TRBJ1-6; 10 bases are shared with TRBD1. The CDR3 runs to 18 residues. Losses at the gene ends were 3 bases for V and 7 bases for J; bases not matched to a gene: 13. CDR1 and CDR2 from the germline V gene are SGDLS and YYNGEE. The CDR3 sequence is CASSALEGGQGKNSPLHF. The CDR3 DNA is TGTGCCAGCAGCGCTCTAGAGGGGGGACAGGGGAAGAATTCACCCCTCCACTTT.

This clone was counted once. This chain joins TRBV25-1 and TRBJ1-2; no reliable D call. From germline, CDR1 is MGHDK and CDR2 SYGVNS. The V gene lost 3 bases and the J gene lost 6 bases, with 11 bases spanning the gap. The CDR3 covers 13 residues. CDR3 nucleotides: TGTGCCAGCAGTGAGTGGGCCCAGGATGGCTACACCTTC. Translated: CASSEWAQDGYTF.

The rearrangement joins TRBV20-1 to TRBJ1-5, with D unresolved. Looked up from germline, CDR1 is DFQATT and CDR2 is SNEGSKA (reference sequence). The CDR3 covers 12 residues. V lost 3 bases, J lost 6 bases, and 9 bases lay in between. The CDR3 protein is CSASPGIQPQHF. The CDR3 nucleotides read TGCAGTGCTAGTCCGGGGATTCAGCCCCAGCATTTT.

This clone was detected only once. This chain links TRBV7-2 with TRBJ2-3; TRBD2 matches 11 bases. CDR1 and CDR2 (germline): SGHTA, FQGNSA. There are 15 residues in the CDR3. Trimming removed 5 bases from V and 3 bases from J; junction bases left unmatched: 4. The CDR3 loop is CASSTRLAGTDTQYF. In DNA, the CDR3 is TGTGCCAGCAGCACCCGACTAGCGGGGACAGATACGCAGTATTTT. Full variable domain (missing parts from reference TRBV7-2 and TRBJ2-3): GAGVSQSPSNKVTEKGKDVELRCDPISGHTALYWYRQSLGQGLEFLIYFQGNSAPDKSGLPSDRFSAERTGGSVSTLTIQRTQQEDSAVYLCASSTRLAGTDTQYFGPGTRLTVL.

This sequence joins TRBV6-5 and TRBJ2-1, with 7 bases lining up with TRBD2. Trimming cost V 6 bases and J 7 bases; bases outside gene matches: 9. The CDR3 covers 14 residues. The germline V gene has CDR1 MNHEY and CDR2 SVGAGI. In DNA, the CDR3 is TGTGCCAGCAGGCGGGACTACGAATCAAATGAGCAGTTCTTC. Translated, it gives CASRRDYESNEQFF.

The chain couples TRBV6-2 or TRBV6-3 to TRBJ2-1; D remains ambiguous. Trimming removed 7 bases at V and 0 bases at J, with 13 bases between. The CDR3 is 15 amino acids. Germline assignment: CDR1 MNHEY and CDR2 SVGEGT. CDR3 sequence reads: CASTPVDSSYNEQFF. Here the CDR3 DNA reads TGTGCCAGCACCCCGGTAGATAGCTCCTACAATGAGCAGTTCTTC.

The CDR3 reads CASSLEGGGTGLIGELFF. In DNA form, the CDR3 reads TGCGCCAGCAGCTTGGAAGGCGGTGGGACAGGTCTCATCGGGGAGCTGTTTTTT. This sequence joins TRBV5-1 and TRBJ2-2; TRBD1 agrees at 8 bases. Germline CDR1 reads SGHRS; CDR2 reads YFSETQ. With V trimmed by 0 bases and J by 7 bases, 14 bases remained unmatched. The CDR3 length is 18 residues.

CDR3 loop: CATRPSGRAKNYEQYF. The CDR3 DNA reads as TGTGCCACCCGACCTAGCGGGAGGGCAAAAAACTACGAGCAGTACTTC. The chain has TRBV19 and TRBJ2-7; 12 bases agree with TRBD2. J gave up 3 bases and V 10 bases, and 13 bases lay outside the gene matches. The CDR3 runs to 16 residues. The germline V gene has CDR1 LNHDA and CDR2 SQIVND (reference sequence).

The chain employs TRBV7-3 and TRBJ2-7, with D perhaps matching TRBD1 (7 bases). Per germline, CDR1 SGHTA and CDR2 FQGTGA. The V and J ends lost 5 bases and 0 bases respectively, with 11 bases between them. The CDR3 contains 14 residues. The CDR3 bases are TGTGCCAGCAGCCAGGGGGGAGGCTCCTACGAGCAGTACTTC. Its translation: CASSQGGGSYEQYF. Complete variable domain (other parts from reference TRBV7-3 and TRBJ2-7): GAGVSQTPSNKVTEKGKYVELRCDPISGHTALYWYRQSLGQGPEFLIYFQGTGAADDSGLPNDRFFAVRPEGSVSTLKIQRTERGDSAVYLCASSQGGGSYEQYFGPGTRLTVT.

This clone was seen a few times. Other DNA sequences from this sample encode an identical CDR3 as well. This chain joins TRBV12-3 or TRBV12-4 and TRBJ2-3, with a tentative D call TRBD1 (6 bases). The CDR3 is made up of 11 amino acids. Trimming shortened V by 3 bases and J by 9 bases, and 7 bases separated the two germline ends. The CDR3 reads CASSFRGTQYF. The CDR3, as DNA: TGTGCCAGCAGTTTCAGGGGAACGCAGTATTTT.

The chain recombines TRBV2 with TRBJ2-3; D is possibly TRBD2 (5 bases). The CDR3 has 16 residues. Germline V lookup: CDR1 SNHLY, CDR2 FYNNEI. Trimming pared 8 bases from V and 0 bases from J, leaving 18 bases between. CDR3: CASLPWTPSSTDTQYF. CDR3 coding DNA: TGTGCCAGCCTCCCCTGGACTCCCTCCAGCACAGATACGCAGTATTTT. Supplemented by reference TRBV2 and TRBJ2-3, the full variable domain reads EPEVTQTPSHQVTQMGQEVILRCVPISNHLYFYWYRQILGQKVEFLVSFYNNEISEKSEIFDDQFSVERPDGSNFTLKIRSTKLEDSAMYFCASLPWTPSSTDTQYFGPGTRLTVL.

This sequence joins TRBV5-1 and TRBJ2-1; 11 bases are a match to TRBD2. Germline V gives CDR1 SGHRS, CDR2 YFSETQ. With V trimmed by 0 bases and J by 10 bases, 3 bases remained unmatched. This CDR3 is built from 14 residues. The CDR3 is CASSLAASGGEQFF. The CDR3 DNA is TGCGCCAGCAGCTTGGCGGCTAGCGGGGGGGAGCAGTTCTTC.

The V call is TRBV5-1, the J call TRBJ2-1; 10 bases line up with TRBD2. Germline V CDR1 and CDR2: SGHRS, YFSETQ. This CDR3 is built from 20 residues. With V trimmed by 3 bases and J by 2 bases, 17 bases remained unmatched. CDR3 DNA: TGCGCCAGCAGCTCCCGGTCAGCGGGAGGGCCAATCAGTCCCTACAATGAGCAGTTCTTC. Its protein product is CASSSRSAGGPISPYNEQFF.

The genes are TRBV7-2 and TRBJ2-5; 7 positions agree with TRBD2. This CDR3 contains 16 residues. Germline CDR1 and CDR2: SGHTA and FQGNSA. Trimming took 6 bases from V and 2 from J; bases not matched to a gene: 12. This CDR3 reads CASSRVAGGKQETQYF. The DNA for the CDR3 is TGTGCCAGCAGTCGGGTCGCCGGGGGGAAACAAGAGACCCAGTACTTC.

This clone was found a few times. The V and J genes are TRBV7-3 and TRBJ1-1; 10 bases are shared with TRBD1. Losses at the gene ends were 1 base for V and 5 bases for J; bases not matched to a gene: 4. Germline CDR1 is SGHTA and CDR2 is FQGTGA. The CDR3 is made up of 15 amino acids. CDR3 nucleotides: TGTGCCAGCAGCTTAAGAGGGGGACAGGGGACTGAAGCTTTCTTT. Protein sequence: CASSLRGGQGTEAFF.

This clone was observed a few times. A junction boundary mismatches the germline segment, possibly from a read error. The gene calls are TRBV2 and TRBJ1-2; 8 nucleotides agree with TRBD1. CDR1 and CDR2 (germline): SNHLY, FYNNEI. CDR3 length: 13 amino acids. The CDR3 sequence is CASREDRGGGYTF. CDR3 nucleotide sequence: TGTGCCAGCAGAGAAGACAGGGGTGGCGGCTACACCTTC.

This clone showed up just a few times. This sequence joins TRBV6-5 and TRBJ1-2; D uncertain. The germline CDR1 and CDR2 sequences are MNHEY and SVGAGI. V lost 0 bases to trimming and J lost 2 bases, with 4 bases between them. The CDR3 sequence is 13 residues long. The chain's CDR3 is CASSYSQNYGYTF. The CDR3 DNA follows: TGTGCCAGCAGTTACTCACAGAACTATGGCTACACCTTC.

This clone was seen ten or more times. The CDR3 DNA reads TGTGCCAGCAGCTTAGCGGGCACACAGGGCCTCTACGAGCAGTACTTC. As protein: CASSLAGTQGLYEQYF. The chain has TRBV7-2 and TRBJ2-7, with D possibly being TRBD1 (6 bases). With 0 bases removed from V and 3 bases from J, the gap between germline ends came to 15 bases. The germline gives CDR1 SGHTA, CDR2 FQGNSA. There are 16 residues in the CDR3.

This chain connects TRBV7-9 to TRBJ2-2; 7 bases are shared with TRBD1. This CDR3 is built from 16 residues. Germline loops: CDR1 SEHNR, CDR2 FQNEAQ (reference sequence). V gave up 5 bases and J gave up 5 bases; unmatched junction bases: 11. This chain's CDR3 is CASSHPFTGETGELFF. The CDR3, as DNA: TGTGCCAGCAGCCACCCGTTCACAGGGGAAACCGGGGAGCTGTTTTTT.

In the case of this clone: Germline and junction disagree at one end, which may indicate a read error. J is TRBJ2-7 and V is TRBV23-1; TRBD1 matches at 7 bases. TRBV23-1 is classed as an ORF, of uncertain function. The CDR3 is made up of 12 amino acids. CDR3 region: CASTVGSTGNRF. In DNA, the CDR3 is TGCGCCAGCACGGTGGGTTCGACAGGGAACCGCTTC.

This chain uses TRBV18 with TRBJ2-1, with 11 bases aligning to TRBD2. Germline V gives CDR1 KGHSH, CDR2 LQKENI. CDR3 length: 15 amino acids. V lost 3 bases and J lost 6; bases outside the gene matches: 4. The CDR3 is CASSPPGTSGNEQFF. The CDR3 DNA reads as TGTGCCAGCTCACCTCCGGGGACTAGCGGCAATGAGCAGTTCTTC.

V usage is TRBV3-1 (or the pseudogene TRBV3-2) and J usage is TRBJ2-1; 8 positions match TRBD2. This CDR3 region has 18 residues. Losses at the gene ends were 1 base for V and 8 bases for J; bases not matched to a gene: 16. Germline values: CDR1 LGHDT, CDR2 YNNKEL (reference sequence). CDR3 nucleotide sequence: TGTGCCAGCAGCCAAGTTGATACAGGCTCACTAGCGGCAGATGAGCAGTTCTTC. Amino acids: CASSQVDTGSLAADEQFF.

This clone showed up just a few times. The CDR3 loop reads CASSFFTGLQYF. CDR3 coding DNA: TGTGCCAGCAGCTTTTTTACGGGGTTGCAGTATTTT. V is TRBV7-2 and J is TRBJ2-3, with D perhaps matching TRBD2 (5 bases). V dropped 3 bases and J dropped 11 bases, with 12 bases sitting between them. Germline V gene data show CDR1 as SGHTA and CDR2 as FQGNSA. The CDR3 sequence is 12 residues long.

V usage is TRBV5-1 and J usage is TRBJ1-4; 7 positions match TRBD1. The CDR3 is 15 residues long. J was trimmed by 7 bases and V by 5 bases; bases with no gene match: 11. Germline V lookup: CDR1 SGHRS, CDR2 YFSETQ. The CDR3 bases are TGCGCCAGCAGTCGGGCCAGACAGGGTAGTGAAAAACTGTTTTTT. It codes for CASSRARQGSEKLFF. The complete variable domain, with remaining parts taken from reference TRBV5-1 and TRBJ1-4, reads KAGVTQTPRYLIKTRGQQVTLSCSPISGHRSVSWYQQTPGQGLQFLFEYFSETQRNKGNFPGRFSGRQFSNSRSEMNVSTLELGDSALYLCASSRARQGSEKLFFGSGTQLSVL.